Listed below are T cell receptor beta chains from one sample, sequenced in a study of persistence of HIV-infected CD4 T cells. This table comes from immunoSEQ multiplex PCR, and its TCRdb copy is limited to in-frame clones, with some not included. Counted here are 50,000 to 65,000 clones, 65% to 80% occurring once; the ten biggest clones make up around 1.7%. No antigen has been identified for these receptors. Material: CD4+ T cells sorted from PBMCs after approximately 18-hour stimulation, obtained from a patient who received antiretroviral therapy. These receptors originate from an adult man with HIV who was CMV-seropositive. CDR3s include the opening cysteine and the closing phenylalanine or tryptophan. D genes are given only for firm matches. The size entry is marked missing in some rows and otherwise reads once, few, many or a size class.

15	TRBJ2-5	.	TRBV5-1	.	CASSLNGPLGETQYF	TGCGCCAGCAGCTTAAATGGACCCCTGGGGGAGACCCAGTACTTC
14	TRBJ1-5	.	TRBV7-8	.	CASSPTYTRGAQHF	TGTGCCAGCAGCCCCACTTATACCAGGGGAGCCCAGCATTTT
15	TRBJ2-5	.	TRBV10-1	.	CASSPTGQSQETQYF	TGCGCCAGCAGTCCCACTGGACAGTCCCAAGAGACCCAGTACTTC
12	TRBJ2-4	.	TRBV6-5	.	CASKLGKNIQYF	TGTGCCAGCAAGCTAGGCAAAAACATTCAGTACTTC
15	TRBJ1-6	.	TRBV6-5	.	CASSYSNRVNSPLHF	TGTGCCAGCAGTTACTCGAACAGGGTTAATTCACCCCTCCACTTT
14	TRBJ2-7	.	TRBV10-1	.	CASSKGPGEREQYF	TGCGCCAGCAGTAAAGGACCGGGGGAACGTGAGCAGTACTTC
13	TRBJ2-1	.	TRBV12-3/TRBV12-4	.	CASSRNEDNEQFF	TGTGCCAGCAGTCGGAACGAAGACAATGAGCAGTTCTTC
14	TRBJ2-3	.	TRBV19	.	CASTPGSNYDTQYF	TGTGCCAGTACGCCCGGCAGTAACTACGATACGCAGTATTTT
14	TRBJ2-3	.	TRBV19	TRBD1	CASSRTQGADTQYF	TGTGCCAGTAGCCGAACCCAGGGGGCAGATACGCAGTATTTT
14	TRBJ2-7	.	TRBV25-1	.	CASSEVGGSYEQYF	TGTGCCAGCAGTGAGGTAGGGGGATCCTACGAGCAGTACTTC
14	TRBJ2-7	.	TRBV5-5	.	CASSFSRTRNEQYF	TGTGCCAGCAGCTTCTCGAGGACCCGGAACGAGCAGTACTTC
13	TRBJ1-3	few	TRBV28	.	CASSLFKGNTIYF	TGTGCCAGCAGTTTATTTAAGGGGAACACCATATATTTT
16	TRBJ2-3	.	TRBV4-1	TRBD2	CASSQDYAGGSDTQYF	TGCGCCAGCAGCCAAGATTACGCGGGGGGTTCAGATACGCAGTATTTT
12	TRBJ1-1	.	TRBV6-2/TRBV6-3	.	CASSSPQGRAFF	TGTGCCAGCAGTTCCCCCCAGGGAAGAGCTTTCTTT
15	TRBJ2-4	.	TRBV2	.	CASSGGQPPGNIQYF	TGTGCCAGCAGTGGTGGGCAGCCACCCGGGAACATTCAGTACTTC
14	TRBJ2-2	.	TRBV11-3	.	CASSSRGNTGELFF	TGTGCCAGCAGCTCCCGGGGGAACACCGGGGAGCTGTTTTTT
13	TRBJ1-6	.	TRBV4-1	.	CASSQKGNSPLHF	TGCGCCAGCAGCCAGAAGGGTAATTCACCCCTCCACTTT
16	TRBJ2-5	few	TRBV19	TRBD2	CASSILAGGPKETQYF	TGTGCCAGTAGTATCTTAGCGGGGGGGCCGAAAGAGACCCAGTACTTC
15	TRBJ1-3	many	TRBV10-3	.	CATLPTQGSGNTIYF	TGTGCCACCCTTCCAACGCAGGGGTCTGGAAACACCATATATTTT
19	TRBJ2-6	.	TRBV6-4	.	CASSAHRAPGTRGANVLTF	TGTGCCAGCAGTGCCCACAGGGCTCCCGGAACGAGGGGGGCCAACGTCCTGACTTTC
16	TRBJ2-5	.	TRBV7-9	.	CASSLALRASQETQYF	TGTGCCAGCAGCTTAGCGCTTAGAGCCAGCCAAGAGACCCAGTACTTC
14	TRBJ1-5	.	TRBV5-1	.	CASSLEGLGQPQHF	TGCGCCAGCAGCTTGGAAGGTTTGGGGCAGCCCCAGCATTTT
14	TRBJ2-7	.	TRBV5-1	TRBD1	CASSYDRGKDEQYF	TGCGCCAGCAGCTACGACAGGGGGAAGGACGAGCAGTACTTC
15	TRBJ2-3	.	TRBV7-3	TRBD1	CASSRGQGHTDTQYF	TGTGCCAGCAGCCGAGGACAGGGGCACACAGATACGCAGTATTTT
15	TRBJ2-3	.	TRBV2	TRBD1	CASKLWTGGADTQYF	TGTGCCAGCAAACTCTGGACAGGGGGAGCAGATACGCAGTATTTT
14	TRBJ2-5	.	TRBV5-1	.	CASSLAHLQETQYF	TGCGCCAGCAGCTTGGCACACCTCCAAGAGACCCAGTACTTC
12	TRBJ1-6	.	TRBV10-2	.	CASGGSYSPLHF	TGCGCCAGCGGAGGGTCGTATTCACCCCTCCACTTT
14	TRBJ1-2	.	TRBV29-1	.	CSVRGPDSWGGYTF	TGCAGCGTCCGGGGTCCGGACAGCTGGGGAGGCTACACCTTC
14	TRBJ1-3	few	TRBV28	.	CASRRRVEGNTIYF	TGTGCCAGCAGGCGGAGGGTAGAAGGAAACACCATATATTTT
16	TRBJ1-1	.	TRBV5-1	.	CASSLAVGGPDTEAFF	TGCGCCAGCAGCTTGGCGGTTGGGGGGCCGGACACTGAAGCTTTCTTT
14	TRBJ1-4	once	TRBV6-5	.	CASSTTVNNEKLFF	TGTGCCAGCAGCACGACAGTGAATAATGAAAAACTGTTTTTT
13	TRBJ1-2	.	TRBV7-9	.	CASSLVGYGGYTF	TGTGCCAGCAGCTTAGTAGGGTACGGCGGCTACACCTTC
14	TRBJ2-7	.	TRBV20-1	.	CSASPRGYTYEQYF	TGCAGTGCTAGTCCGAGAGGCTACACCTACGAGCAGTACTTC
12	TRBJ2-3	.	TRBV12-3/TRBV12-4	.	CASSSTADTQYF	TGTGCCAGCAGTTCGACGGCGGATACGCAGTATTTT
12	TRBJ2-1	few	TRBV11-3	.	CASSFSNNEQFF	TGTGCCAGCAGCTTTTCGAACAATGAGCAGTTCTTC
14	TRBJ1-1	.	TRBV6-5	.	CASSLGRLNTEAFF	TGTGCCAGCAGCCTTGGACGTCTGAACACTGAAGCTTTCTTT
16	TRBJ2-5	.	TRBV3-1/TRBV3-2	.	CASSQDKGSGIQTQYF	TGTGCCAGCAGCCAAGATAAGGGGTCGGGAATTCAGACCCAGTACTTC
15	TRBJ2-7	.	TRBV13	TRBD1	CASSLRAGQGYEQYF	TGTGCCAGCAGCTTGAGGGCGGGACAGGGGTACGAGCAGTACTTC
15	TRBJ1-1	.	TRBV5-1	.	CASTPGTMLGTEAFF	TGCGCCAGCACCCCAGGGACCATGCTTGGTACTGAAGCTTTCTTT
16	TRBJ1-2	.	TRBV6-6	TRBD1	CASSYRAGGINYGYTF	TGTGCCAGCAGTTACAGGGCAGGGGGCATTAACTATGGCTACACCTTC
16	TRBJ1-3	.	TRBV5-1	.	CASSLEGRVYGNTIYF	TGCGCCAGCAGCTTGGAAGGCAGGGTTTATGGAAACACCATATATTTT
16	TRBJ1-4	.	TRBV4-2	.	CASSQEGGGRREKLFF	TGTGCCAGCAGCCAAGAGGGGGGCGGGCGGAGGGAAAAACTGTTTTTT
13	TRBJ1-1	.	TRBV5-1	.	CASTRTGNTEAFF	TGCGCCAGCACGAGGACGGGGAACACTGAAGCTTTCTTT
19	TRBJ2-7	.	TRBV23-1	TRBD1	CASSQLFRTGLKGSYEQYF	TGCGCCAGCAGTCAATTATTCAGGACAGGGTTAAAGGGCTCCTACGAGCAGTACTTC
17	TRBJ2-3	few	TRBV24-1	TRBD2	CATSDAPRRGGPDTQYF	TGTGCCACCAGTGATGCCCCTCGGCGGGGGGGCCCAGATACGCAGTATTTT
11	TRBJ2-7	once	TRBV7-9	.	CASSLKSGQYF	TGTGCCAGCAGCTTAAAATCCGGGCAGTACTTC
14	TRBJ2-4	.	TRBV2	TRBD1	CASRRTGTADIQYF	TGTGCCAGCAGGCGGACAGGGACAGCGGACATTCAGTACTTC
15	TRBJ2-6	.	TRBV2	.	CASSTGTSGANVLTF	TGTGCCAGCAGCACAGGCACCTCTGGGGCCAACGTCCTGACTTTC
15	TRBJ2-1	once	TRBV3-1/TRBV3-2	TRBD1	CASSRDRFSYNEQFF	TGTGCCAGCAGCCGGGACAGATTCTCCTACAATGAGCAGTTCTTC
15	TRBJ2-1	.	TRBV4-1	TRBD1	CASSVSRQGANEQFF	TGCGCCAGCAGCGTCTCTAGACAGGGGGCGAATGAGCAGTTCTTC
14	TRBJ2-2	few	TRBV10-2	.	CASSWTANTGELFF	TGCGCCAGCAGTTGGACAGCGAACACCGGGGAGCTGTTTTTT
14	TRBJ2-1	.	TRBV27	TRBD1	CASRDRPSMGEQFF	TGTGCCAGCAGGGACAGGCCTAGTATGGGTGAGCAGTTCTTC
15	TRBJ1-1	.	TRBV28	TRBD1	CASSPGTGGFAEAFF	TGTGCCAGCAGTCCCGGGACAGGCGGGTTCGCTGAAGCTTTCTTT
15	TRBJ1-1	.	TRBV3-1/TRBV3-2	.	CASSPKARASTEAFF	TGTGCCAGCAGCCCCAAAGCCCGGGCAAGCACTGAAGCTTTCTTT
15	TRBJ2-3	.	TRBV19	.	CASSIGRTSTDTQYF	TGTGCCAGTAGTATTGGGCGGACTAGCACAGATACGCAGTATTTT